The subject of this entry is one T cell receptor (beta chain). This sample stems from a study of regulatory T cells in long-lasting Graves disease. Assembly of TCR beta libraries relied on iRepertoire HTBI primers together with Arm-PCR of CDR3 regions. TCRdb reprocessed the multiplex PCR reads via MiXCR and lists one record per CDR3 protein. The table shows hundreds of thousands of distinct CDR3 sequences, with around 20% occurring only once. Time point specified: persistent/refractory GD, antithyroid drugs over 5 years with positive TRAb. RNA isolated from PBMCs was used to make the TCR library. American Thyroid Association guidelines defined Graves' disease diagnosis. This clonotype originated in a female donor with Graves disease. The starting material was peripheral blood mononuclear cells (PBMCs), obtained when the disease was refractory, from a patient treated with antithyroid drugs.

In nucleotides, the CDR3 is TGTGCCAGCAGTTTACGACTAGCGGGACCCACAGATACGCAGTATTTT. It yields the protein CASSLRLAGPTDTQYF. The chain joins TRBV28 to TRBJ2-3; 11 nucleotides align to TRBD2. CDR1 is MDHEN and CDR2 is SYDVKM in the germline V gene. J gave up 2 bases and V 2 bases, and 3 bases lay outside the gene matches. The length of the CDR3 is 16 residues. The full variable domain, its missing parts supplied by reference TRBV28 and TRBJ2-3, is DVKVTQSSRYLVKRTGEKVFLECVQDMDHENMFWYRQDPGLGLRLIYFSYDVKMKEKGDIPEGYSVSREKKERFSLILESASTNQTSMYLCASSLRLAGPTDTQYFGPGTRLTVL.